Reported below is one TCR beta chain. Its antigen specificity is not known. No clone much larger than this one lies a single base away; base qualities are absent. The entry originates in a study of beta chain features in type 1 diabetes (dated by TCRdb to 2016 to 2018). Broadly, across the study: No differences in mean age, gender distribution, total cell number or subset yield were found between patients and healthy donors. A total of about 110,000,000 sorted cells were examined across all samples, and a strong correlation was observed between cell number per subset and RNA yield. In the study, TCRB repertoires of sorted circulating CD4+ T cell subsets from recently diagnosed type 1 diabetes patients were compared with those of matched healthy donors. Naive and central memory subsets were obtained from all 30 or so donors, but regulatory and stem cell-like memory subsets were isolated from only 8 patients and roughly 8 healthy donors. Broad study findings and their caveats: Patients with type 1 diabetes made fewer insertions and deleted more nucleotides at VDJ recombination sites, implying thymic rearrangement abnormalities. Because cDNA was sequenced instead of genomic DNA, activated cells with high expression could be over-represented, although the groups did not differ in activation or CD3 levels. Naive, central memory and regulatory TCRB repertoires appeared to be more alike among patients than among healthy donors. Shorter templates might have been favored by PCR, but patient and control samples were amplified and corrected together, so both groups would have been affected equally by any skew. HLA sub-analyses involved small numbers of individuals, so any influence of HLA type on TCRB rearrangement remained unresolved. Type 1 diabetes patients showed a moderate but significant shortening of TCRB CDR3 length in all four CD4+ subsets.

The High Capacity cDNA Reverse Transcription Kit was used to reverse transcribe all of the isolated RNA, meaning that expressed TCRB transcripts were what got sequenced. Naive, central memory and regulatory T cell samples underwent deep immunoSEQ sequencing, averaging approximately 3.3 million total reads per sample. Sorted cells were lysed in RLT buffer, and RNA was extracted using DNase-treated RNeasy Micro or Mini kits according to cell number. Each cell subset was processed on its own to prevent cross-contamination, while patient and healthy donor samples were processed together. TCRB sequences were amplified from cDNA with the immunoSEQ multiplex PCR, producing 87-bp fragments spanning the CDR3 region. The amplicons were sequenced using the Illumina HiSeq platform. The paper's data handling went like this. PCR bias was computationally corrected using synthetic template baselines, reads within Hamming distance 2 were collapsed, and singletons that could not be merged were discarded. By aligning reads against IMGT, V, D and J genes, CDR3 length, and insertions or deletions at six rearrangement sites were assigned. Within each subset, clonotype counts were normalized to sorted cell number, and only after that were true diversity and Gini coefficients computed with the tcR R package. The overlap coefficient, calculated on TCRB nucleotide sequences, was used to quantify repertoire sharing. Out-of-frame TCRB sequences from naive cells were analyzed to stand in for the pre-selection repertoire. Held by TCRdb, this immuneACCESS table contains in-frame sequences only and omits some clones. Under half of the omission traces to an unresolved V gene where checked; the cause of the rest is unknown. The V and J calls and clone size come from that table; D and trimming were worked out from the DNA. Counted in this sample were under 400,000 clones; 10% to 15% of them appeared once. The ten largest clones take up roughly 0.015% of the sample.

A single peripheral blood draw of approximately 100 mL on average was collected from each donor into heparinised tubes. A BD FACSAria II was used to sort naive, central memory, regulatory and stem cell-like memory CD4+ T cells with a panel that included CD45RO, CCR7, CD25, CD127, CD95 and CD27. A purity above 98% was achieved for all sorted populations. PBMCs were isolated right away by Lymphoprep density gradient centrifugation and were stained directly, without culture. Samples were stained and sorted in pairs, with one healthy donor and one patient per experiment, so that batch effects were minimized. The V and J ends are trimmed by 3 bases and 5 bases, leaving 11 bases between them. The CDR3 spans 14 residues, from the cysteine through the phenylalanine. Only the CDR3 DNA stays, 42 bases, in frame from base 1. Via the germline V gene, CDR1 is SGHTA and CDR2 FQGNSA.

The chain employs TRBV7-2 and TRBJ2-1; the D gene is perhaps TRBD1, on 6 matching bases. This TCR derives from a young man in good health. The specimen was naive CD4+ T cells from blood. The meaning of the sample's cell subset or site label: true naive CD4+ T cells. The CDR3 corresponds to CASSLVAGDNEQFF. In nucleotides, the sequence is TGTGCCAGCAGCTTGGTGGCAGGGGACAATGAGCAGTTCTTC.